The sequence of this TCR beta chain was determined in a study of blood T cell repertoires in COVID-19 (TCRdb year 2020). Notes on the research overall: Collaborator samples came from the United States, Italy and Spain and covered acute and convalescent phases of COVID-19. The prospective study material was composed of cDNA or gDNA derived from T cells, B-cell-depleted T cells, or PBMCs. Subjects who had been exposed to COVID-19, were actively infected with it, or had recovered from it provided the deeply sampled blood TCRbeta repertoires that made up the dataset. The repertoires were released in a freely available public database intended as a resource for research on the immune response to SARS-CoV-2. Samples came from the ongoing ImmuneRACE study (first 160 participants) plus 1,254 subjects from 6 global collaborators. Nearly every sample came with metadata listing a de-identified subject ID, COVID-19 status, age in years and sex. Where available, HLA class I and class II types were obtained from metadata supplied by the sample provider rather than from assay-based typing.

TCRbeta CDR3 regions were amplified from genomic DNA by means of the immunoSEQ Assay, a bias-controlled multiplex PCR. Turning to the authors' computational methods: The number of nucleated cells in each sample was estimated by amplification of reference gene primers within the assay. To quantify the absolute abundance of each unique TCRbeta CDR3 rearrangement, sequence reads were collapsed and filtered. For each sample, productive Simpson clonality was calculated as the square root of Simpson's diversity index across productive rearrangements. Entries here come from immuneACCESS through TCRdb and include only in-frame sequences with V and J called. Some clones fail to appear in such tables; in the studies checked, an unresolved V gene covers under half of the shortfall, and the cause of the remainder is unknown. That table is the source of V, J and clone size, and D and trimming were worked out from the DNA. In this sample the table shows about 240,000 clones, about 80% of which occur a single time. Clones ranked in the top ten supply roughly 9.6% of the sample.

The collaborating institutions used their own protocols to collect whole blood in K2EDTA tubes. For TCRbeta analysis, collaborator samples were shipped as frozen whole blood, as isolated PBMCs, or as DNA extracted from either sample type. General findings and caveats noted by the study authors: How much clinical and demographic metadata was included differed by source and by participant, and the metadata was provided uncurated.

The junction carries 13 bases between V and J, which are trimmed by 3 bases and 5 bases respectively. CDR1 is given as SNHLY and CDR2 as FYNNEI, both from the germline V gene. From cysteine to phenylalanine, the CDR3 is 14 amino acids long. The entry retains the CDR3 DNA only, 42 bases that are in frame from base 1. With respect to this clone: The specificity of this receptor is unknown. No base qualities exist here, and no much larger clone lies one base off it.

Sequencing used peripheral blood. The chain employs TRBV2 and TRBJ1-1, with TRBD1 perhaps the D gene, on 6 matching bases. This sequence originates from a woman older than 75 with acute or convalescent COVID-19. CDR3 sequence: CASSEGGPGTEAFF. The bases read TGTGCCAGCAGTGAGGGGGGGCCGGGGACTGAAGCTTTCTTT.